A selection of T cell receptor beta chains follows, all from one sample in a study of identical twins. TCRdb reprocessed the 5' RACE reads via MiXCR and lists one record per CDR3 protein. The sample yields fewer than 250,000 distinct CDR3 sequences, 15% to 20% seen once. The same sample was also studied in work on T cells expressing NK-cell markers.

The sequenced sample was CD8+ T cells sorted from blood. The origin of the receptors is a woman between 18 and 29 years old in good health. Both conserved end residues are part of each CDR3. A D gene is named only where the DNA matches it firmly. Expanded clones are given a class, and other clones once, few, many or no size at all.

TRBJ2-1 | TRBV5-1 | few | TRBD2 | TGCGCCAGCAGCTTGAGACTAGCGGGGAGGGATGAGCAGTTCTTC | CASSLRLAGRDEQFF
TRBJ2-3 | TRBV7-9 | few | NA | TGTGCCAGCAGACCCCCGGACTTTAGCACAGATACGCAGTATTTT | CASRPPDFSTDTQYF
TRBJ2-3 | TRBV7-8 | NA | TRBD1 | TGTGCCAGCAGCTCCGGGATGGGACAGGGATTTTATACGCAGTATTTT | CASSSGMGQGFYTQYF
TRBJ1-2 | TRBV9 | NA | TRBD1 | TGTGCCAGCAGCGCCACGACAGGGCTTCTCGGCTACACCTTC | CASSATTGLLGYTF
TRBJ2-7 | TRBV12-3/TRBV12-4 | few | TRBD1 | TGTGCCAGCAGTTTATCAGGGACAGGGTTCTACGAGCAGTACTTC | CASSLSGTGFYEQYF
TRBJ2-1 | TRBV7-9 | few | NA | TGTGCCAGCAGCTTAGCCCTGGCGGATGAGCAGTTCTTC | CASSLALADEQFF
TRBJ2-7 | TRBV12-3/TRBV12-4 | many | NA | TGTGCCAGCAGTTACACCAGGGTGAACGAGCAGTACTTC | CASSYTRVNEQYF
TRBJ2-2 | TRBV9 | few | TRBD2 | TGTGCCAGCAGCGTAGGGAGCGGGGGCTGGGAGCTGTTTTTT | CASSVGSGGWELFF
TRBJ2-3 | TRBV12-3/TRBV12-4 | many | NA | TGTGCCAGCAGTTCTCTCGGACTTAGAGCAGATACGCAGTATTTT | CASSSLGLRADTQYF
TRBJ1-5 | TRBV27 | few | NA | TGTGCCAGCAGTTTTTATAATCAGCCCCAGCATTTT | CASSFYNQPQHF
TRBJ2-3 | TRBV20-1 | NA | TRBD1 | TGCAGTGCTAGATTTACAGGGGGCGCAGATACGCAGTATTTT | CSARFTGGADTQYF
TRBJ2-2 | TRBV6-2/TRBV6-3 | NA | TRBD1 | TGTGCCAGCAGTCGAGGGACAGGACACACCGGGGAGCTGTTTTTT | CASSRGTGHTGELFF
TRBJ2-7 | TRBV27 | NA | NA | TGTGCCAGCAGTTTAGTCGGGGTAGGCTACGAGCAGTACTTC | CASSLVGVGYEQYF
TRBJ2-7 | TRBV10-1 | few | TRBD1 | TGCGCCAGCACCGAGGGTGAGGGACAGGGGGCCCACGAGCAGTACTTC | CASTEGEGQGAHEQYF
TRBJ2-3 | TRBV12-3/TRBV12-4 | NA | TRBD2 | TGTGCCACACGGGAGGGCGGCACAGATACGCAGTATTTT | CATREGGTDTQYF
TRBJ2-7 | TRBV5-5 | few | TRBD1 | TGTGCCAGCAGCTTACAGGGGCACGAGCAGTACTTC | CASSLQGHEQYF
TRBJ2-7 | TRBV5-1 | NA | NA | TGCGCCAGCAGCTACTATTTTCTCAGGGGATACGGTCCCTACGAGCAGTACTTC | CASSYYFLRGYGPYEQYF